The 30 T cell receptor beta chains reported below all come from one sample, sequenced in a study of CD8 T cells in ankylosing spondylitis. MiXCR, run by TCRdb on the 5' RACE reads, gives a single entry per CDR3 protein. The sample has 50,000 to 75,000 distinct CDR3 sequences, approximately 5.7% seen once. Sequencing was done on a sample of synovial fluid, either unsorted or a sorted T cell fraction (not recorded which). The receptors come from a male donor with ankylosing spondylitis.

This clonotype has a handful of counts. The chain joins TRBV10-3 to TRBJ1-5; D unclear. The CDR3 is made up of 15 amino acids. CDR1 and CDR2 from the germline V gene are ENHRY and SYGVKD. V dropped 0 bases and J dropped 5 bases, with 11 bases sitting between them. The CDR3 region has the DNA TGTGCCATCAGTGAGTCGGATACTCGGGATCAGCCCCAGCATTTT. It specifies CAISESDTRDQPQHF.

In its sample, this clonotype was seen many times. This chain connects TRBV29-1 to TRBJ2-3, with unresolved D. CDR1 and CDR2 from the germline V gene are SQVTM and ANQGSEA. The CDR3 has 16 residues. V was trimmed by 3 bases and J by 1 base, leaving 17 bases between them. The CDR3 is CSVDMGGVLGTDTQYF. CDR3 coding DNA: TGCAGCGTTGACATGGGCGGCGTGCTTGGCACAGATACGCAGTATTTT.

In this sample, this clonotype turned up many times. V is TRBV20-1 and J is TRBJ2-1; TRBD2 agrees at 9 bases. V gave up 3 bases and J gave up 4 bases; unmatched junction bases: 7. Per the germline V gene, CDR1 is DFQATT and CDR2 is SNEGSKA (reference sequence). The CDR3 consists of 15 residues. CDR3 amino acids: CSARPGTSPYNEQFF. Here the CDR3 DNA reads TGCAGTGCTAGGCCCGGGACTAGCCCTTACAATGAGCAGTTCTTC.

V and J are TRBV27 and TRBJ2-7; D not resolved. Trimming removed 5 bases from V and 9 bases from J, with 11 bases in between. The CDR3 consists of 11 residues. Germline V gives CDR1 MNHEY, CDR2 SMNVEV (reference sequence). In DNA, the CDR3 is TGTGCCAGCAGTGCAGGCCGGACGCAGTACTTC. Protein product: CASSAGRTQYF.

This clonotype showed up many times. The chain recombines TRBV18 with TRBJ1-2, with D perhaps TRBD1 (6 bases). The V and J ends lost 2 bases and 5 bases respectively, with 9 bases between them. The CDR3 is 13 amino acids. Germline loops: CDR1 KGHSH, CDR2 LQKENI. The CDR3 region is CASSPSGDYGYTF. Here the CDR3 DNA reads TGTGCCAGCTCACCATCAGGGGATTATGGCTACACCTTC.

This clonotype was counted many times. The chain has TRBV27 and TRBJ2-7, with 12 bases identical to TRBD1. Germline V lookup: CDR1 MNHEY, CDR2 SMNVEV (reference sequence). Trimming took 5 bases from V and 3 from J; bases not matched to a gene: 5. The CDR3 is 15 residues long. The CDR3 bases are TGTGCCAGCAGTCTAGGGACAGGGGGCTACTACGAGCAGTACTTC. It yields the protein CASSLGTGGYYEQYF.

The rearrangement links TRBV11-3 to TRBJ2-3; 12 nucleotides line up with TRBD2. CDR1 SGHNT and CDR2 YENEEA come from the germline V gene. The V and J ends lost 3 bases and 4 bases, in that order; junction bases with no gene match: 5. The CDR3 length is 16 residues. In nucleotides, the CDR3 is TGTGCCAGCAGCTTCCGGACTAGCGGGATCCCAGATACGCAGTATTTT. Residues: CASSFRTSGIPDTQYF.

As DNA, the CDR3 is TGTGCCAGCAGTTTCCAGGCTTCCTACGAGCAGTACTTC. The encoded protein is CASSFQASYEQYF. The chain couples TRBV6-2 or TRBV6-3 to TRBJ2-7; D ambiguous. V lost 4 bases, J lost 1 base, and 8 bases lay in between. Looked up from germline, CDR1 is MNHEY and CDR2 is SVGEGT. There are 13 residues in the CDR3.

This clonotype was recorded at least ten times. This chain connects TRBV28 to TRBJ2-3; 7 bases map to TRBD1. The CDR3 runs 15 residues. Looked up from germline, CDR1 is MDHEN and CDR2 is SYDVKM. Trimming removed 3 bases from V and 3 bases from J; junction bases left unmatched: 6. Here the CDR3 reads CASSFGQVETDTQYF. As DNA, the CDR3 is TGTGCCAGCAGTTTTGGACAGGTTGAGACAGATACGCAGTATTTT.

The rearrangement links TRBV6-2 or TRBV6-3 to TRBJ1-2, with TRBD1 matching over 7 bases. V gave up 5 bases and J gave up 8 bases; unmatched junction bases: 2. The CDR3 is 11 residues long. The germline V gene encodes CDR1 MNHEY and CDR2 SVGEGT. The CDR3 nucleotides are TGTGCCAGCAGTAGGACAGGAGGCTACACCTTC. It codes for CASSRTGGYTF.

Only one count was recorded for this clonotype. The J gene is TRBJ1-1, the V gene TRBV7-8; 7 nucleotides align to TRBD1. Germline V gene lookup returns CDR1 SGHVS and CDR2 FQNEAQ. The V segment lost 5 bases and the J segment 8 bases; nucleotides outside the gene matches: 8. The CDR3 sequence is 13 residues long. Here the CDR3 DNA reads TGTGCCAGCAGCCGTTCAACAGGGGTGGAAGCTTTCTTT. Encoded protein: CASSRSTGVEAFF.

The J gene is TRBJ2-5, the V gene TRBV20-1; D unresolved. Per germline, CDR1 DFQATT and CDR2 SNEGSKA (reference sequence). Trimming cost V 0 bases and J 7 bases, with 15 bases left between them. There are 14 residues in the CDR3. CDR3 nucleotides: TGCAGTGCTAGAGATAGGACGGTGGCGTGGACCCAGTACTTC. This sequence encodes CSARDRTVAWTQYF.

There are many counts of this clonotype. The junction does not match germline at one end; this may be a read error. The CDR3: CASSLVPWTSLPGELFF. The CDR3 bases are TGTGCTAGCAGCTTAGTTCCCTGGACTAGCCTCCCCGGGGAGCTGTTTTTT. The chain links TRBV7-7 to TRBJ2-2; TRBD2 aligns across 8 bases. This CDR3 is built from 17 residues. Germline CDR1 reads SSHAT; CDR2 reads FNYEAQ (reference sequence).

The rearrangement links TRBV20-1 to TRBJ1-4; the D is unclear. Trimming removed 7 bases from V and 7 bases from J, with 10 bases in between. Per germline, CDR1 DFQATT and CDR2 SNEGSKA (reference sequence). The CDR3 runs 11 residues. The CDR3 DNA reads TGCAGTGTACGTGTGGGTGAAAAACTGTTTTTT. Protein sequence: CSVRVGEKLFF.

This clonotype turned up a few times. The chain has TRBV6-2 or TRBV6-3 and TRBJ2-1, with 7 bases aligning to TRBD2. This CDR3 is 20 amino acids long. V dropped 6 bases and J dropped 2; count of bases not matched to a gene: 22. Germline V gene data show CDR1 as MNHEY and CDR2 as SVGEGT. CDR3 DNA sequence: TGTGCCAGCAGGCTTGCCCCTCCCGGGACTATCCGGGGGGCCTACAATGAGCAGTTCTTC. This gives the protein CASRLAPPGTIRGAYNEQFF.

The chain recombines TRBV24-1 with TRBJ2-1, with 11 bases that match TRBD2. Germline CDR1 and CDR2: KGHDR and SFDVKD. The CDR3 covers 16 residues. V lost 4 bases and J lost 7; bases outside the gene matches: 8. The CDR3 sequence: CATSDQTSGSQNEQFF. CDR3 DNA sequence: TGTGCCACCAGTGACCAAACTAGCGGGAGTCAAAATGAGCAGTTCTTC.

This clonotype was seen ten or more times. This clone may be a read error of a much larger clone one base away. The chain uses TRBV28 and TRBJ2-5; no reliable D call. The CDR3 length is 11 residues. V was trimmed by 5 bases and J by 3 bases, leaving 4 bases between them. Germline assignment: CDR1 MDHEN and CDR2 SYDVKM. CDR3 sequence reads: CASSEEETQYF. DNA of the CDR3: TGTGCCAGCAGTGAAGAAGAGACCCAGTACTTC.

This clonotype showed up just a few times. J is TRBJ2-5 and V is TRBV5-1; 7 bases line up with TRBD1. The V gene end was trimmed by 0 bases and the J gene end by 4 bases; junction bases not matched to a gene: 3. Germline CDR1 is SGHRS and CDR2 is YFSETQ. This CDR3 has 14 amino acids. The DNA of the CDR3 is TGCGCCAGCAGCTTGGGGGACAGCCCAGAGACCCAGTACTTC. This encodes CASSLGDSPETQYF.

By sample fraction, this clonotype is medium-sized. J is TRBJ2-5 and V is TRBV7-2; D might be TRBD2 (6 bases). Germline V gives CDR1 SGHTA, CDR2 FQGNSA. The CDR3 extends over 15 amino acids. V was shortened by 5 bases and J by 1 base, with 14 bases between the two germline ends. CDR3 residues: CASSLEGTFQETQYF. Here the CDR3 DNA reads TGTGCCAGCAGCCTGGAGGGGACTTTCCAAGAGACCCAGTACTTC.

This clonotype was recorded at least ten times. The chain combines TRBV20-1 with TRBJ2-1, with 10 bases fitting TRBD2. The junction had 9 bases not matched to a gene; V was cut back by 6 bases and J by 4 bases. Germline V CDR1 and CDR2: DFQATT, SNEGSKA (reference sequence). The CDR3 runs 15 residues. The CDR3 region is CSAPDLTSGYNEQFF. Here the CDR3 DNA reads TGCAGTGCCCCTGATTTGACTAGCGGGTACAATGAGCAGTTCTTC.

This chain connects TRBV5-1 to TRBJ2-5, with a possible D match to TRBD2 (6 bases). V lost 0 bases and J 7 bases, leaving 13 bases between the germline ends. This CDR3 spans 14 amino acids. CDR1 SGHRS and CDR2 YFSETQ come from the germline V gene. Here the CDR3 DNA reads TGCGCCAGCAGCTTGGGACTAGATGTGGGGACCCAGTACTTC. Residues: CASSLGLDVGTQYF.

This clonotype was detected a few times. The J gene is TRBJ2-5, the V gene TRBV7-2; perhaps TRBD2 as D (5 bases). The CDR3 has 13 amino acids. V was trimmed by 5 bases and J by 7 bases, leaving 14 bases between them. Germline V gene sequence: CDR1 SGHTA, CDR2 FQGNSA. The CDR3 sequence is CASSKLAPSTQYF. CDR3 nucleotides: TGTGCCAGCAGCAAGCTAGCCCCATCGACCCAGTACTTC. The full variable domain, with the rest looked up from reference TRBV7-2 and TRBJ2-5, is GAGVSQSPSNKVTEKGKDVELRCDPISGHTALYWYRQSLGQGLEFLIYFQGNSAPDKSGLPSDRFSAERTGGSVSTLTIQRTQQEDSAVYLCASSKLAPSTQYFGPGTRLLVL.

Many counts were recorded for this clonotype. The rearrangement joins TRBV20-1 to TRBJ2-1; D possibly corresponds to TRBD2 (5 bases). The V gene's germline CDR1 is DFQATT and CDR2 SNEGSKA (reference sequence). The CDR3 is 13 amino acids. Trimming stripped 5 bases from V and 2 bases from J, with 10 bases between. This CDR3 is CSAFRGAYNEQFF. The CDR3 region has the DNA TGCAGTGCTTTTCGGGGAGCCTACAATGAGCAGTTCTTC.

The rearrangement uses TRBV19 and TRBJ2-5, with TRBD2 identical over 9 bases. This CDR3 contains 20 residues. With V trimmed by 3 bases and J by 2 bases, 19 bases remained unmatched. Germline CDR1 reads LNHDA; CDR2 reads SQIVND (reference sequence). The CDR3 DNA reads as TGTGCCAGTAGTATGACCTTGAGTGCTAGCGGGATTGAACGACAAGAGACCCAGTACTTC. Translating gives CASSMTLSASGIERQETQYF.

With respect to this clonotype: A read error may be the cause here, since a much bigger clone is one base away. V and J are TRBV5-1 and TRBJ2-2; D gene uncertain. This CDR3 is 12 amino acids long. The germline CDR1 and CDR2 sequences are SGHRS and YFSETQ. The CDR3 loop is CASGLETGELFF. CDR3 coding DNA: TGCGCCAGCGGCTTGGAAACCGGGGAGCTGTTTTTT.

V usage is TRBV12-3 or TRBV12-4 and J usage is TRBJ2-4; TRBD1 matches at 8 bases. With 1 base clipped from V and 7 bases from J, the junction kept 6 bases outside the gene matches. The CDR3 extends over 15 amino acids. CDR3 DNA sequence: TGTGCCAGCAGTTTAGACAGGGGGGATAGTAACATTCAGTACTTC. This codes for CASSLDRGDSNIQYF.

This clonotype was seen at least ten times. The rearrangement uses TRBV29-1 and TRBJ2-1; possibly TRBD2 for D (5 bases). Germline CDR1 reads SQVTM; CDR2 reads ANQGSEA. The CDR3 spans 13 residues. With 1 base removed from V and 7 bases from J, the gap between germline ends came to 11 bases. This CDR3 is CSVEAWLANEQFF. In DNA form, the CDR3 reads TGCAGCGTTGAAGCTTGGCTAGCAAATGAGCAGTTCTTC.

V gene TRBV28 combines with J gene TRBJ2-3; 8 bases line up with TRBD2. Germline lookup yields CDR1 MDHEN and CDR2 SYDVKM. The CDR3 has 15 residues. Trimming cost V 2 bases and J 5 bases; bases outside gene matches: 6. CDR3 amino acids: CASSLSGSGGDTQYF. The DNA of the CDR3 is TGTGCCAGCAGTTTAAGCGGGAGTGGTGGAGATACGCAGTATTTT.

This chain connects TRBV6-1 to TRBJ2-1; D gene unclear. The CDR3 runs to 15 residues. With 6 bases removed from V and 2 bases from J, the gap between germline ends came to 14 bases. Germline V gene data show CDR1 as MNHNS and CDR2 as SASEGT. In DNA form, the CDR3 reads TGTGCCAGCAGGCCTGTACTGGGGACCTACAATGAGCAGTTCTTC. It specifies CASRPVLGTYNEQFF.

The table lists this clonotype with many counts. The chain recombines TRBV24-1 with TRBJ2-1; D is undetermined. The CDR3 is made up of 14 amino acids. V lost 5 bases and J 2 bases, leaving 9 bases between the germline ends. Germline CDR1 and CDR2: KGHDR and SFDVKD. The CDR3 is CATSVRGPYNEQFF. In DNA, the CDR3 is TGTGCCACCAGTGTACGTGGGCCCTACAATGAGCAGTTCTTC.